These 31 T cell receptor beta chains were sequenced from one sample in a study of T cells in AML relapse after transplant. Amplification used RNA template and a modified RACE PCR instead of multiplex PCR. TCRdb re-derived calls from the PCR reads in MiXCR, one entry per CDR3 protein. The table records about 1,500 distinct CDR3 sequences, approximately 7% of them present only once. The source was bone marrow, either the whole sample or a sorted T cell fraction (not recorded which), collected in complete remission. The receptors here all came from a human donor who had a stem cell transplant for acute myeloid leukemia. The graft donor may account for some of the T cells.

In its sample, this clonotype ranks as medium-sized (0.01 to 0.1%). The chain has TRBV9 and TRBJ2-5, with 14 bases that match TRBD2. The CDR3 covers 16 residues. Germline V CDR1 and CDR2: SGDLS, YYNGEE. V dropped 4 bases and J dropped 3; count of bases not matched to a gene: 5. The CDR3 reads CASSMTGLAGEETQYF. The CDR3 DNA reads as TGTGCCAGCAGCATGACGGGACTAGCGGGAGAAGAGACCCAGTACTTC.

Sample share makes this clonotype medium-sized (0.01 to 0.1%). This chain uses TRBV6-5 with TRBJ1-6; D is perhaps TRBD1 (5 bases). CDR1 is MNHEY and CDR2 is SVGAGI in the germline V gene. This CDR3 comprises 14 residues. With 0 bases removed from V and 8 bases from J, the gap between germline ends came to 8 bases. CDR3 amino acids: CASSYSQGYSPLHF. DNA for the CDR3: TGTGCCAGCAGTTACTCGCAGGGCTATTCACCCCTCCACTTT.

This clonotype is categorized as medium-sized (0.01 to 0.1%). The chain joins TRBV10-3 to TRBJ2-7; no definite D call. CDR3 length equals 14 residues. Germline lookup yields CDR1 ENHRY and CDR2 SYGVKD. Trimming removed 6 bases from V and 2 bases from J, with 14 bases in between. This chain's CDR3 is CAIRGGKGTYEQYF. The CDR3 DNA reads as TGTGCCATCAGGGGCGGTAAGGGTACCTACGAGCAGTACTTC.

In its sample, this clonotype ranks as medium-sized (0.01 to 0.1%). DNA of the CDR3: TGTGCCAGCAGCATGGGACAGCTTAATGAAAAACTGTTTTTT. Its protein is CASSMGQLNEKLFF. The V call is TRBV7-8, the J call TRBJ1-4; TRBD1 aligns across 7 bases. V shed 5 bases and J 4 bases; nucleotides not matched to a gene: 4. The CDR3 has 14 residues. Germline assignment: CDR1 SGHVS and CDR2 FQNEAQ.

This clonotype is labeled as medium-sized. The chain uses TRBV18 and TRBJ2-1; 11 nucleotides match TRBD2. Germline V CDR1 and CDR2: KGHSH, LQKENI. V trimming: 2 bases; J trimming: 6 bases; junction bases outside the gene matches: 3. The CDR3 loop spans 15 amino acids. The DNA for the CDR3 is TGTGCCAGCTCACCAGGACTAGCGGGTTCCAATGAGCAGTTCTTC. Translating gives CASSPGLAGSNEQFF.

Within the sample, this clonotype is medium-sized. The CDR3 DNA reads as TGTGCCAGCAGGACCGACAGGGTGGGCTATAGCAATCAGCCCCAGCATTTT. It codes for CASRTDRVGYSNQPQHF. V gene TRBV6-6 combines with J gene TRBJ1-5; 7 nucleotides agree with TRBD1. V gave up 6 bases and J gave up 0 bases; unmatched junction bases: 11. Germline CDR1 and CDR2: MNHNY and SVGAGI (reference sequence). The CDR3 spans 17 residues.

This clonotype is medium-sized within its sample. The genes are TRBV20-1 and TRBJ2-5; D unclear. V was shortened by 1 base and J by 1 base, with 10 bases between the two germline ends. This CDR3 is 14 amino acids long. Germline assignment: CDR1 DFQATT and CDR2 SNEGSKA (reference sequence). DNA for the CDR3: TGCAGTGCTAGAGCGGCACCGCGCCAAGAGACCCAGTACTTC. Translation gives CSARAAPRQETQYF.

In its sample, this clonotype ranks as medium-sized. J is TRBJ2-1 and V is TRBV29-1, with TRBD2 matching over 10 bases. After removal of 6 bases from V and 6 bases from J, the junction contained 5 bases not matched to a gene. CDR1 is SQVTM, CDR2 ANQGSEA, per germline. The CDR3 loop spans 13 amino acids. The CDR3, as DNA: TGCAGCGTCCAAGCGGGAGGGCCCAATGAGCAGTTCTTC. Translated: CSVQAGGPNEQFF.

In this sample, this clonotype is medium-sized. The rearrangement links TRBV4-2 to TRBJ2-3, with TRBD2 matching over 10 bases. J was trimmed by 4 bases and V by 1 base; bases with no gene match: 8. The CDR3 totals 17 residues. Germline V gives CDR1 LGHNA, CDR2 YNFKEQ. The CDR3 is CASSQVIPSGSADTQYF. CDR3 nucleotide sequence: TGTGCCAGCAGCCAAGTCATCCCTAGCGGGAGTGCAGATACGCAGTATTTT.

This clonotype came up a few times. This chain uses TRBV10-3 with TRBJ1-3; possibly TRBD1 for D (5 bases). The CDR3 extends over 17 amino acids. Trimming pared 1 base from V and 3 bases from J, leaving 16 bases between. Germline V gene data show CDR1 as ENHRY and CDR2 as SYGVKD. CDR3 sequence (DNA): TGTGCCATCAGTGAGTGGGAGCGGGGCGACATTGGAAACACCATATATTTT. Encoded protein: CAISEWERGDIGNTIYF.

This clonotype is judged medium-sized. The J gene is TRBJ1-1, the V gene TRBV29-1; D is undetermined. The ends were cut back, 4 bases at V and 0 bases at J, with 6 bases in the middle. Germline assignment: CDR1 SQVTM and CDR2 ANQGSEA. The CDR3 is 12 amino acids. This CDR3 reads CSVGAMNTEAFF. CDR3 coding DNA: TGCAGCGTTGGGGCCATGAACACTGAAGCTTTCTTT. The variable domain in full, with the rest retrieved from reference TRBV29-1 and TRBJ1-1, is SAVISQKPSRDICQRGTSLTIQCQVDSQVTMMFWYRQQPGQSLTLIATANQGSEATYESGFVIDKFPISRPNLTFSTLTVSNMSPEDSSIYLCSVGAMNTEAFFGQGTRLTVV.

This clonotype has a count of ten or more. This sequence joins TRBV5-1 and TRBJ2-7, with D possibly being TRBD1 (6 bases). Germline-derived CDR1 and CDR2 are SGHRS and YFSETQ. Trimming cost V 0 bases and J 2 bases, with 6 bases left between them. The CDR3 runs 13 residues. The CDR3 DNA sequence: TGCGCCAGCAGCTTGGACAGGGCCTACGAGCAGTACTTC. Its translation is CASSLDRAYEQYF.

This clonotype was counted many times. This chain connects TRBV25-1 to TRBJ2-5, with TRBD2 matching over 7 bases. The V segment lost 6 bases and the J segment 1 base; nucleotides outside the gene matches: 11. The germline CDR1 and CDR2 sequences are MGHDK and SYGVNS. The CDR3 sequence is 16 residues long. CDR3 loop: CASSPAGRTFQETQYF. DNA of the CDR3: TGTGCCAGCAGCCCAGCGGGACGGACATTCCAAGAGACCCAGTACTTC. The full variable domain, its missing parts supplied by reference TRBV25-1 and TRBJ2-5, is EADIYQTPRYLVIGTGKKITLECSQTMGHDKMYWYQQDPGMELHLIHYSYGVNSTEKGDLSSESTVSRIRTEHFPLTLESARPSHTSQYLCASSPAGRTFQETQYFGPGTRLLVL.

Sample share makes this clonotype medium-sized. The chain's CDR3 is CSAAVEQFF. Here the CDR3 DNA reads TGCAGTGCCGCCGTTGAGCAGTTCTTC. The chain joins TRBV20-1 to TRBJ2-1, with D hard to call. The CDR3 is 9 amino acids. V was pared by 6 bases and J by 9 bases, with 6 bases between. Germline values: CDR1 DFQATT, CDR2 SNEGSKA (reference sequence).

This clonotype occurred a few times. The chain carries TRBV3-1 and TRBJ1-2; TRBD1 might be the D (6 bases). Germline CDR1 and CDR2: LGHDT and YNNKEL (reference sequence). With 4 bases removed from V and 1 base from J, the gap between germline ends came to 13 bases. This CDR3 spans 15 amino acids. The CDR3 DNA follows: TGTGCCAGCAGCCCCCGGACAGACCTTAACTATGGCTACACCTTC. Its protein is CASSPRTDLNYGYTF.

Only a few counts were recorded for this clonotype. This sequence joins TRBV7-9 and TRBJ1-1; no clear D. Germline V lookup: CDR1 SEHNR, CDR2 FQNEAQ (reference sequence). V shed 3 bases and J shed 1 base, with 9 bases lying between them. This CDR3 has 14 amino acids. CDR3 amino acids: CASSFFPRNTEAFF. The CDR3 coding sequence is TGTGCCAGCAGCTTCTTTCCGCGGAACACTGAAGCTTTCTTT.

This clonotype is medium-sized in the sample. The chain links TRBV10-3 to TRBJ1-1; the D gene is possibly TRBD1 (6 bases). In germline, CDR1 is ENHRY, CDR2 SYGVKD. Trimming shortened V by 4 bases and J by 1 base, and 16 bases separated the two germline ends. This CDR3 is 16 amino acids long. CDR3: CAISGSSGTQNTEAFF. CDR3 sequence (DNA): TGTGCCATCAGTGGGAGTTCCGGGACACAGAACACTGAAGCTTTCTTT.

This clonotype is medium-sized by share. Here the CDR3 reads CASRGTSGSKETQYF. The CDR3 region has the DNA TGTGCCAGCAGAGGGACTAGCGGGAGCAAAGAGACCCAGTACTTC. This rearrangement joins TRBV2 to TRBJ2-5, with 14 nucleotides matching TRBD2. Trimming removed 6 bases from V and 3 bases from J; junction bases left unmatched: 3. The CDR3 consists of 15 residues. The germline CDR1 and CDR2 sequences are SNHLY and FYNNEI.

This clonotype is termed medium-sized. The chain combines TRBV20-1 with TRBJ1-2; TRBD1 aligns across 10 bases. V lost 0 bases to trimming and J lost 6 bases; unmatched junction nucleotides: 4. The CDR3 extends over 14 amino acids. Germline lookup yields CDR1 DFQATT and CDR2 SNEGSKA (reference sequence). CDR3 sequence reads: CSAREPGTGDGYTF. For the CDR3, the DNA is TGCAGTGCTAGAGAACCAGGGACAGGGGATGGCTACACCTTC.

This clonotype has at least ten counts. The V gene is TRBV5-1, the J gene TRBJ1-4; 8 nucleotides agree with TRBD1. Germline lookup yields CDR1 SGHRS and CDR2 YFSETQ. V lost 3 bases, J lost 5 bases, and 3 bases stayed unmatched. The CDR3 runs to 14 residues. The CDR3 protein is CASSSGQENEKLFF. In nucleotides, the CDR3 is TGCGCCAGCAGCTCGGGACAGGAGAATGAAAAACTGTTTTTT.

Regarding this clonotype: Given a much more abundant clone one base away, this may be a read error. The gene calls are TRBV7-9 and TRBJ1-2; D gene unclear. The germline gives CDR1 SEHNR, CDR2 FQNEAQ (reference sequence). The CDR3 consists of 13 residues. CDR3: CACSLGNTQGYTF. The CDR3 nucleotides read TGTGCCTGCAGCTTAGGAAATACCCAGGGCTACACCTTC.

This clonotype is medium-sized (0.01 to 0.1%) by share. The chain recombines TRBV9 with TRBJ2-3; perhaps TRBD1 as D (6 bases). Germline V gene lookup returns CDR1 SGDLS and CDR2 YYNGEE. The CDR3 spans 15 residues. The germline V and J ends were trimmed by 0 bases and 6 bases, with 14 bases remaining between them. The CDR3 DNA sequence: TGTGCCAGCAGCGTAGAGGGGGTTAGGATGGATACGCAGTATTTT. Translation: CASSVEGVRMDTQYF.

This clonotype is judged medium-sized. The chain has TRBV7-6 and TRBJ2-3; D is undetermined. The CDR3 extends over 16 amino acids. Trimming removed 0 bases from V and 5 bases from J, with 15 bases in between. Looked up from germline, CDR1 is SGHVS and CDR2 is FNYEAQ. This CDR3 reads CASSLASEIHGDTQYF. The CDR3 DNA reads TGTGCCAGCAGCTTAGCGTCCGAGATCCACGGAGATACGCAGTATTTT.

By sample share, this clonotype is large (0.1 to 1%). The J gene is TRBJ2-7, the V gene TRBV20-1, with D maybe TRBD1 (5 bases). The germline V and J ends were trimmed by 3 bases and 3 bases, with 12 bases remaining between them. CDR1 DFQATT and CDR2 SNEGSKA come from the germline V gene (reference sequence). The CDR3 has 13 amino acids. The CDR3 region is CSARGPRGYEQYF. CDR3 sequence (DNA): TGCAGTGCTAGGGGGCCAAGGGGCTACGAGCAGTACTTC.

Sample share makes this clonotype large (0.1 to 1%). The genes are TRBV5-6 and TRBJ2-1; D gene uncertain. The germline V gene encodes CDR1 SGHDT and CDR2 YYEEEE. The CDR3 length is 14 residues. V was trimmed by 3 bases and J by 0 bases, leaving 7 bases between them. CDR3 sequence reads: CASSSDGSYNEQFF. The CDR3 region has the DNA TGTGCCAGCAGCTCGGACGGCTCCTACAATGAGCAGTTCTTC.

This clonotype is judged medium-sized. This chain joins TRBV5-5 and TRBJ2-7; tentative D call: TRBD2 (5 bases). This CDR3 spans 12 amino acids. Germline V lookup: CDR1 SGHKS, CDR2 YYEKEE (reference sequence). Trimming took 5 bases from V and 4 from J, leaving 10 bases between them. The CDR3 region is CASSSAGYEQYF. CDR3 sequence (DNA): TGTGCCAGCAGTTCCGCGGGTTACGAGCAGTACTTC.

This clonotype is labeled as medium-sized. The chain joins TRBV4-2 to TRBJ2-1; D unclear. The germline V and J ends were trimmed by 2 bases and 5 bases, with 19 bases remaining between them. In germline, CDR1 is LGHNA, CDR2 YNFKEQ. The CDR3 has 17 residues. In DNA, the CDR3 is TGTGCCAGCAGCCAATTGTTGTGGACGGAGCGCCACAATGAGCAGTTCTTC. Encoded protein: CASSQLLWTERHNEQFF.

This clonotype was seen at least ten times. This rearrangement joins TRBV27 to TRBJ2-3; possibly TRBD2 for D (6 bases). The CDR3 extends over 17 amino acids. Germline CDR1 reads MNHEY; CDR2 reads SMNVEV (reference sequence). V was clipped by 5 bases and J by 0 bases, with 18 bases between them. CDR3 nucleotide sequence: TGTGCCAGCAGTACCTTGAGGGTTAGCGGTAGCACAGATACGCAGTATTTT. This encodes CASSTLRVSGSTDTQYF.

By sample share, this clonotype is medium-sized. The chain links TRBV20-1 to TRBJ1-6, with D maybe TRBD1 (6 bases). The CDR3 is made up of 15 amino acids. Germline V gene lookup returns CDR1 DFQATT and CDR2 SNEGSKA (reference sequence). Trimming left V 6 bases short and J 6 bases short, with 18 bases between. CDR3 DNA: TGCAGTGCGCAAAATGGGGGCAGGATTAATTCACCCCTCCACTTT. As protein: CSAQNGGRINSPLHF.

This clonotype ranks as medium-sized. The genes are TRBV7-9 and TRBJ1-2, with D hard to call. CDR1 is SEHNR, CDR2 FQNEAQ, per germline (reference sequence). Deletions cut 1 base from V and 8 bases from J, with 11 bases between. There are 13 residues in the CDR3. The CDR3 loop is CASSLGNTQGYTF. Written as DNA, the CDR3 is TGTGCCAGCAGCTTAGGAAATACCCAGGGCTACACCTTC.

In this sample, this clonotype is medium-sized. The rearrangement uses TRBV20-1 and TRBJ2-1; 9 bases agree with TRBD2. Germline CDR1 and CDR2: DFQATT and SNEGSKA (reference sequence). V dropped 3 bases and J dropped 6; count of bases not matched to a gene: 6. CDR3 length equals 14 residues. The CDR3 nucleotides read TGCAGTGCTAGTGCGACTAGCGGTATCAATGAGCAGTTCTTC. It encodes CSASATSGINEQFF.